This TCR beta chain was identified in a study of T cell responses to AZD1222 COVID-19 vaccine. Study-wide results and caveats: Just a handful of people given AZD1222 tested seropositive at baseline. Distributed over spike, vaccine-associated CD4 TCRs predominated at 160-218 and 743-854. Donors skewed white British and female; clonal diversity was possibly underestimated. Reportedly, nearly half of unique spike TCRs recognized epitopes outside B.1.351/B.1.1.7 mutations.

CDR1 is LNHDA and CDR2 is SQIVND in the germline V gene (reference sequence). V was clipped by 7 bases and J by 2 bases; unmatched bases: 6. The CDR3 has 15 residues. Comment on this clone: Its cognate antigen is unknown.

Generated by immunoSEQ multiplex PCR, the TCRdb table keeps only in-frame clones and is missing some. The repertoire holds 180,000 or so clones, approximately 95% seen once, with approximately 4% in the top ten. The sequence came from an adult in good health. The starting material was peripheral blood, obtained on day 0 of AZD1222 vaccination. The V and J genes are TRBV19 and TRBJ1-4; 8 bases fit TRBD1. The CDR3 DNA follows: TGTGCCAGTAACGACAGGGGCGGGACTAATGAAAAACTGTTTTTT. Its translation: CASNDRGGTNEKLFF.